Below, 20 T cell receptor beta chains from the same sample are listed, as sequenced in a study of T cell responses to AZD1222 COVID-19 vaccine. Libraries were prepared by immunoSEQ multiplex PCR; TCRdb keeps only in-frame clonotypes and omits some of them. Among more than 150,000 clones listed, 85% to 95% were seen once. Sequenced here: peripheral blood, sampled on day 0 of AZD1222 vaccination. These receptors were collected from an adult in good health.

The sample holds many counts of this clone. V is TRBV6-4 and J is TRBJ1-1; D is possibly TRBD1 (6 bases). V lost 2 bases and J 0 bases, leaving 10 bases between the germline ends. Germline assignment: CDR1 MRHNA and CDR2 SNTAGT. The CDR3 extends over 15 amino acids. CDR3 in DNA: TGTGCCAGCAGTGACACGGGGGCCCTGAACACTGAAGCTTTCTTT. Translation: CASSDTGALNTEAFF.

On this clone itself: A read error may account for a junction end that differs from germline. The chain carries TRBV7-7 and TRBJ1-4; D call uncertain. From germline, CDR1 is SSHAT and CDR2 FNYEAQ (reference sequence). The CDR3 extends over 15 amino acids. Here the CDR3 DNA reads TGTGCTAGCAGCTTAGTGACTTCAGTATCGGAAAAACTGTTTTTT. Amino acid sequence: CASSLVTSVSEKLFF.

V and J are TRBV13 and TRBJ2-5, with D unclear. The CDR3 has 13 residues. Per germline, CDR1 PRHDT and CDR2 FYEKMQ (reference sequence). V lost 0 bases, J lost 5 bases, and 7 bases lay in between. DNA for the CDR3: TGTGCCAGCAGCTTAGGGCAAAGGGAGACCCAGTACTTC. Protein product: CASSLGQRETQYF. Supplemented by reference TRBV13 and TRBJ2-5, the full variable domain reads AAGVIQSPRHLIKEKRETATLKCYPIPRHDTVYWYQQGPGQDPQFLISFYEKMQSDKGSIPDRFSAQQFSDYHSELNMSSLELGDSALYFCASSLGQRETQYFGPGTRLLVL.

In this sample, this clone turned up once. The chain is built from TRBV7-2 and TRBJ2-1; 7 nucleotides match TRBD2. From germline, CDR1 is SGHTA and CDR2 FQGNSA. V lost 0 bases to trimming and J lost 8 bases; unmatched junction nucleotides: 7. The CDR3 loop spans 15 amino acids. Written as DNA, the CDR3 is TGTGCCAGCAGCTTAGCGGCTAGCGGTGGGGATGAGCAGTTCTTC. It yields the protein CASSLAASGGDEQFF.

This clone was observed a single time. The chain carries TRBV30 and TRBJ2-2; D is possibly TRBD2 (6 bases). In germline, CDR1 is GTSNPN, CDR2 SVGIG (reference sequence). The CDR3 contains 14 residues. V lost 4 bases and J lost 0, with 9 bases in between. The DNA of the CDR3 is TGTGCCTGGACCGGCGGGGCGAACACCGGGGAGCTGTTTTTT. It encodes CAWTGGANTGELFF.

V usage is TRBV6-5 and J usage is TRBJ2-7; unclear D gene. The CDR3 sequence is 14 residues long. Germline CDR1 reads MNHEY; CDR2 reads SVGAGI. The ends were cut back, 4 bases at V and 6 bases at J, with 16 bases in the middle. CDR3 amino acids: CASSSKTDALEQYF. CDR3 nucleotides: TGTGCCAGCAGTTCCAAGACGGACGCCCTCGAGCAGTACTTC.

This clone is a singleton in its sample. The CDR3 spells CASSTPRAVPYYV. CDR3 bases: TGTGCCAGCAGTACCCCTCGGGCAGTTCCCTACTACGTC. The chain couples TRBV28 to TRBJ2-7; D is ambiguous. Per germline, CDR1 MDHEN and CDR2 SYDVKM. V shed 5 bases and J shed 13 bases, with 21 bases lying between them. This CDR3 is built from 13 residues.

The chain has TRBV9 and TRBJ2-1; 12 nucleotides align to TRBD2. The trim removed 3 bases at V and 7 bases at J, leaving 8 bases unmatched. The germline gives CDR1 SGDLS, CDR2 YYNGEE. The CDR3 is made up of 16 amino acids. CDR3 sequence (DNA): TGTGCCAGCAGCGCAGGACTAGCGGGGACGCGTAATGAGCAGTTCTTC. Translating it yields CASSAGLAGTRNEQFF.

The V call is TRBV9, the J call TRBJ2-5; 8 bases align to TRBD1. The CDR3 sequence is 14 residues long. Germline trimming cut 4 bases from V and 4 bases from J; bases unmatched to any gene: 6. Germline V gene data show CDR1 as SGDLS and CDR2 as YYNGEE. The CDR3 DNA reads TGTGCCAGCAGCTCGACAGGGGTCCGAGAGACCCAGTACTTC. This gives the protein CASSSTGVRETQYF. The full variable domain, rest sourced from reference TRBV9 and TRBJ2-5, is DSGVTQTPKHLITATGQRVTLRCSPRSGDLSVYWYQQSLDQGLQFLIQYYNGEERAKGNILERFSAQQFPDLHSELNLSSLELGDSALYFCASSSTGVRETQYFGPGTRLLVL.

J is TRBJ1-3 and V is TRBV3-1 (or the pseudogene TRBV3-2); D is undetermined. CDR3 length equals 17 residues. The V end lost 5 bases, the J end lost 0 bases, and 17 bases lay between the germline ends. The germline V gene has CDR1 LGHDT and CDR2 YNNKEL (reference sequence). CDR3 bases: TGTGCCAGCAGCAGGCGACCGGTAGCCCTCTCTGGAAACACCATATATTTT. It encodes CASSRRPVALSGNTIYF.

This CDR3 reads CASRQETGELFF. CDR3 nucleotide sequence: TGTGCCAGCAGACAGGAAACCGGGGAGCTGTTTTTT. The chain couples TRBV12-3 or TRBV12-4 to TRBJ2-2; D is possibly TRBD1 (5 bases). The ends were cut back, 6 bases at V and 5 bases at J, with 7 bases in the middle. This CDR3 spans 12 amino acids.

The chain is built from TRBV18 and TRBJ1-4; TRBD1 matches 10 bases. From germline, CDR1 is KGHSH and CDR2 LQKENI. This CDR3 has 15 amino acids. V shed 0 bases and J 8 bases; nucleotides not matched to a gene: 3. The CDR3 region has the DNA TGTGCCAGCTCACCACCCATGGGACAGGGGGAAAAACTGTTTTTT. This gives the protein CASSPPMGQGEKLFF.

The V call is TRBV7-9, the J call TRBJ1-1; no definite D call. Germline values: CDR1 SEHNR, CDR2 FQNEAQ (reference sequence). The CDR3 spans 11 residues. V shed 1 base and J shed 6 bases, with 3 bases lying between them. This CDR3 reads CASSLVAEAFF. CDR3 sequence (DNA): TGTGCCAGCAGCTTAGTAGCTGAAGCTTTCTTT. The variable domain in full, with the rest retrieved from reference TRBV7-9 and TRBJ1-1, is DTGVSQNPRHKITKRGQNVTFRCDPISEHNRLYWYRQTLGQGPEFLTYFQNEAQLEKSRLLSDRFSAERPKGSFSTLEIQRTEQGDSAMYLCASSLVAEAFFGQGTRLTVV.

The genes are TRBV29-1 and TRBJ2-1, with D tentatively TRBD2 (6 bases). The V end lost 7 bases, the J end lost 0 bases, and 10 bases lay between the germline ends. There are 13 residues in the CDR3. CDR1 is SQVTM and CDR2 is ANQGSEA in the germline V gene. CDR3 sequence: CSGHSGSYNEQFF. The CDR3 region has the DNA TGCAGCGGTCATAGCGGCTCCTACAATGAGCAGTTCTTC.

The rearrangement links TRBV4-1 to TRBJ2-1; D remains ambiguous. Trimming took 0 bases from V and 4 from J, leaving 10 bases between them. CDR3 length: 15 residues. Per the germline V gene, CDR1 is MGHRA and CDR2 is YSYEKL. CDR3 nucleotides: TGCGCCAGCAGCCAAGAAAAGTACCAGTACAATGAGCAGTTCTTC. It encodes CASSQEKYQYNEQFF.

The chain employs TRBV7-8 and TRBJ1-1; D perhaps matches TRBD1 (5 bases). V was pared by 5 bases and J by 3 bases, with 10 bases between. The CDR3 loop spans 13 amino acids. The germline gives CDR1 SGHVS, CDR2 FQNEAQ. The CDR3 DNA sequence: TGTGCCAGCAGCGTACAGGATTACACTGAAGCTTTCTTT. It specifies CASSVQDYTEAFF. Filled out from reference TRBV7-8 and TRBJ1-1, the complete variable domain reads GAGVSQSPRYKVAKRGQDVALRCDPISGHVSLFWYQQALGQGPEFLTYFQNEAQLDKSGLPSDRFFAERPEGSVSTLKIQRTQQEDSAVYLCASSVQDYTEAFFGQGTRLTVV.

CDR3 protein: CASSIDGRGNTIYF. The DNA for the CDR3 is TGTGCCAGTAGTATAGATGGTCGTGGAAACACCATATATTTT. The chain carries TRBV19 and TRBJ1-3; D uncertain. Germline CDR1 reads LNHDA; CDR2 reads SQIVND (reference sequence). This CDR3 is built from 14 residues. The V end lost 0 bases, the J end lost 3 bases, and 6 bases lay between the germline ends.

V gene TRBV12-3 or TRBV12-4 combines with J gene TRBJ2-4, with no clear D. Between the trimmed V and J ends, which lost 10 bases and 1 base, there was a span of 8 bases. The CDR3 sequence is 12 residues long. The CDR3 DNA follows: TGTGCCACCTCTATGGCCAAAAACATTCAGTACTTC. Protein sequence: CATSMAKNIQYF.

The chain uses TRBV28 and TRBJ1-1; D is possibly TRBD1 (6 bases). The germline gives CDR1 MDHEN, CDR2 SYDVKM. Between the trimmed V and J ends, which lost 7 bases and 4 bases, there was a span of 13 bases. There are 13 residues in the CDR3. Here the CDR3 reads CASKGGLGTEAFF. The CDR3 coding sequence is TGTGCCAGCAAGGGGGGGTTGGGCACTGAAGCTTTCTTT.

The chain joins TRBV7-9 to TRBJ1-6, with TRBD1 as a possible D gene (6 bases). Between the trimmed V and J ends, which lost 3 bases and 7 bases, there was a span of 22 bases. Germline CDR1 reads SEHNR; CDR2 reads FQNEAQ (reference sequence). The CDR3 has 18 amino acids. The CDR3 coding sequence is TGTGCCAGCAGCTTGTCGTTGTGGGGGGCGTCGGGGAATTCACCCCTCCACTTT. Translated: CASSLSLWGASGNSPLHF.